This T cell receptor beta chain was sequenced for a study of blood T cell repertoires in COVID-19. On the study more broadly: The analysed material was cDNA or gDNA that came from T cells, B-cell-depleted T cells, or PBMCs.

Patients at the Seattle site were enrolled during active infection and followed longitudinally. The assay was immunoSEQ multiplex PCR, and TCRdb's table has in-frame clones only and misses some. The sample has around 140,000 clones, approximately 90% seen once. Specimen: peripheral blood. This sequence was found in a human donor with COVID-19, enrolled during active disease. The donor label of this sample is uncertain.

The CDR3 DNA follows: TGCGCCAGCAGCTCAAGAGAGGGGGCCGGCACTGAAGCTTTCTTT. This gives the protein CASSSREGAGTEAFF. This chain joins TRBV5-1 and TRBJ1-1; 7 bases are a match to TRBD1. V shed 3 bases and J 4 bases; nucleotides not matched to a gene: 9. CDR1 is SGHRS and CDR2 is YFSETQ in the germline V gene. This CDR3 is built from 15 residues. The variable domain in full, completed from reference TRBV5-1 and TRBJ1-1, reads KAGVTQTPRYLIKTRGQQVTLSCSPISGHRSVSWYQQTPGQGLQFLFEYFSETQRNKGNFPGRFSGRQFSNSRSEMNVSTLELGDSALYLCASSSREGAGTEAFFGQGTRLTVV.